The rows below give T cell receptor beta chains drawn from one sample of a study of shared clonotypes between healthy human individuals. The method was immunoSEQ multiplex PCR; TCRdb's version includes in-frame clones alone and lacks a portion of them. The repertoire holds around 2.5 million clones, with 93% as singletons. The sample consisted of naive CD4+ T cells from PBMCs. The source is a man younger than 30 in good health. Some clones in this sample may be carry-over from other donors' samples. Each CDR3 is given with its conserved first and last residue. A D gene is named only where the DNA matches it firmly. Rows may omit the clone size; those that give it use once, few, many or a size class.

CDR3 length: 18
J gene: TRBJ2-3
clone size: .
D gene: .
V gene: TRBV10-3
CDR3 protein: CAISESASRRGRTDTQYF
CDR3 DNA: TGTGCCATCAGTGAGTCGGCATCGCGGCGGGGACGCACAGATACGCAGTATTTT

CDR3 length: 14
J gene: TRBJ1-2
clone size: .
D gene: TRBD1
V gene: TRBV27
CDR3 protein: CASTRRGGDYGYTF
CDR3 DNA: TGTGCCAGCACCCGGCGAGGGGGCGACTATGGCTACACCTTC

CDR3 length: 13
J gene: TRBJ2-3
clone size: .
D gene: .
V gene: TRBV5-1
CDR3 protein: CASKMIIGDTQYF
CDR3 DNA: TGCGCCAGCAAAATGATCATAGGAGATACGCAGTATTTT

CDR3 length: 17
J gene: TRBJ2-7
clone size: .
D gene: TRBD1
V gene: TRBV5-1
CDR3 protein: CASSPRRLGTGGFEQYF
CDR3 DNA: TGCGCCAGCAGCCCCCGCCGCCTCGGGACAGGGGGCTTCGAGCAGTACTTC

CDR3 length: 18
J gene: TRBJ2-5
clone size: once
D gene: TRBD2
V gene: TRBV4-2
CDR3 protein: CASSQDLVGGGAGETQYF
CDR3 DNA: TGTGCCAGCAGCCAAGATCTTGTCGGGGGGGGAGCGGGAGAGACCCAGTACTTC

CDR3 length: 15
J gene: TRBJ2-1
clone size: .
D gene: TRBD1
V gene: TRBV29-1
CDR3 protein: CSVEGQGARWDEQFF
CDR3 DNA: TGCAGCGTTGAAGGACAGGGGGCCCGCTGGGATGAGCAGTTCTTC

CDR3 length: 13
J gene: TRBJ1-2
clone size: .
D gene: .
V gene: TRBV5-6
CDR3 protein: CASSPRVVYGYTF
CDR3 DNA: TGTGCCAGCAGCCCCAGGGTAGTTTATGGCTACACCTTC

CDR3 length: 14
J gene: TRBJ1-1
clone size: .
D gene: .
V gene: TRBV6-5
CDR3 protein: CASSYLGGNTEAFF
CDR3 DNA: TGTGCCAGCAGTTACTTGGGCGGGAACACTGAAGCTTTCTTT

CDR3 length: 18
J gene: TRBJ2-4
clone size: .
D gene: .
V gene: TRBV7-4
CDR3 protein: CASSSVEWRPLAKNIQYF
CDR3 DNA: TGTGCCAGCAGTTCCGTTGAATGGCGCCCTTTAGCCAAAAACATTCAGTACTTC

CDR3 length: 15
J gene: TRBJ2-7
clone size: .
D gene: TRBD2
V gene: TRBV7-2
CDR3 protein: CASSPGLAGEYGQYF
CDR3 DNA: TGTGCCAGCAGCCCCGGACTAGCGGGAGAATATGGGCAGTACTTC

CDR3 length: 12
J gene: TRBJ1-1
clone size: .
D gene: .
V gene: TRBV7-3
CDR3 protein: CASSQDTDEAFF
CDR3 DNA: TGTGCCAGCAGTCAGGACACCGATGAAGCTTTCTTT

CDR3 length: 13
J gene: TRBJ2-1
clone size: .
D gene: .
V gene: TRBV15
CDR3 protein: CATSREWRHEQFF
CDR3 DNA: TGTGCCACCAGCAGAGAATGGAGGCATGAGCAGTTCTTC

CDR3 length: 14
J gene: TRBJ1-2
clone size: .
D gene: .
V gene: TRBV25-1
CDR3 protein: CASSEYGRQKGYTF
CDR3 DNA: TGTGCCAGCAGTGAATATGGACGGCAGAAGGGCTACACCTTC

CDR3 length: 15
J gene: TRBJ2-2
clone size: .
D gene: TRBD1
V gene: TRBV5-1
CDR3 protein: CASSRGQGPVGELFF
CDR3 DNA: TGCGCCAGCAGCAGGGGACAGGGGCCGGTCGGGGAGCTGTTTTTT

CDR3 length: 18
J gene: TRBJ2-1
clone size: .
D gene: .
V gene: TRBV7-2
CDR3 protein: CASSPPQPSGLLGDEQFF
CDR3 DNA: TGTGCCAGCAGCCCGCCCCAACCTTCGGGACTGCTAGGGGATGAGCAGTTCTTC

CDR3 length: 14
J gene: TRBJ2-7
clone size: .
D gene: TRBD1
V gene: TRBV5-1
CDR3 protein: CASSRDRERDEQYF
CDR3 DNA: TGCGCCAGCTCGCGGGACAGGGAACGAGACGAGCAGTACTTC

CDR3 length: 13
J gene: TRBJ2-7
clone size: .
D gene: TRBD2
V gene: TRBV29-1
CDR3 protein: CSVAGTSALGQYF
CDR3 DNA: TGCAGCGTTGCTGGGACTAGCGCGCTGGGGCAGTACTTC

CDR3 length: 15
J gene: TRBJ1-1
clone size: .
D gene: TRBD1
V gene: TRBV28
CDR3 protein: CASSSGQGWDTEAFF
CDR3 DNA: TGTGCCAGCAGTTCAGGACAGGGATGGGACACTGAAGCTTTCTTT

CDR3 length: 14
J gene: TRBJ2-5
clone size: .
D gene: TRBD1
V gene: TRBV7-9
CDR3 protein: CASSIDRGGETQYF
CDR3 DNA: TGTGCCAGCAGCATAGACAGGGGAGGAGAGACCCAGTACTTC

CDR3 length: 11
J gene: TRBJ2-5
clone size: .
D gene: .
V gene: TRBV2
CDR3 protein: CASGGGETQYF
CDR3 DNA: TGTGCCAGCGGGGGAGGAGAGACCCAGTACTTC

CDR3 length: 15
J gene: TRBJ1-2
clone size: .
D gene: TRBD1
V gene: TRBV6-4
CDR3 protein: CARGGQGEPNYGYTF
CDR3 DNA: TGTGCCAGGGGGGGACAGGGGGAACCTAACTATGGCTACACCTTC

CDR3 length: 16
J gene: TRBJ2-7
clone size: .
D gene: .
V gene: TRBV5-1
CDR3 protein: CASSLALAQASYEQYF
CDR3 DNA: TGCGCCAGCAGCTTGGCTCTCGCACAGGCCTCCTACGAGCAGTACTTC

CDR3 length: 16
J gene: TRBJ2-3
clone size: .
D gene: TRBD1
V gene: TRBV27
CDR3 protein: CASSLSSGTGTDTQYF
CDR3 DNA: TGTGCCAGCAGTTTATCGTCCGGGACAGGAACAGATACGCAGTATTTT

CDR3 length: 12
J gene: TRBJ2-2
clone size: .
D gene: .
V gene: TRBV5-1
CDR3 protein: CASRVETGELFF
CDR3 DNA: TGCGCCAGCAGGGTTGAAACCGGGGAGCTGTTTTTT

CDR3 length: 14
J gene: TRBJ2-4
clone size: once
D gene: .
V gene: TRBV9
CDR3 protein: CASSVDWGTDIQYF
CDR3 DNA: TGTGCCAGCAGCGTCGATTGGGGGACGGACATTCAGTACTTC

CDR3 length: 14
J gene: TRBJ1-2
clone size: .
D gene: TRBD1
V gene: TRBV19
CDR3 protein: CASSIPGQYYGYTF
CDR3 DNA: TGTGCCAGTAGTATTCCGGGACAGTACTATGGCTACACCTTC

CDR3 length: 14
J gene: TRBJ2-4
clone size: once
D gene: TRBD1
V gene: TRBV2
CDR3 protein: CASSEGTVKNIQYF
CDR3 DNA: TGTGCCAGCAGTGAGGGGACAGTAAAAAACATTCAGTACTTC

CDR3 length: 15
J gene: TRBJ2-7
clone size: .
D gene: TRBD2
V gene: TRBV5-5
CDR3 protein: CASSFTGTSVSEQYF
CDR3 DNA: TGTGCCAGCAGTTTTACCGGGACTAGCGTTAGCGAGCAGTACTTC

CDR3 length: 14
J gene: TRBJ2-2
clone size: .
D gene: .
V gene: TRBV15
CDR3 protein: CATGGPTNTGELFF
CDR3 DNA: TGTGCCACCGGGGGGCCAACGAACACCGGGGAGCTGTTTTTT

CDR3 length: 16
J gene: TRBJ2-7
clone size: .
D gene: TRBD1
V gene: TRBV5-4
CDR3 protein: CASSPRTGGFVNEQYF
CDR3 DNA: TGTGCCAGCAGCCCCCGGACAGGGGGCTTCGTGAACGAGCAGTACTTC

CDR3 length: 14
J gene: TRBJ2-5
clone size: .
D gene: TRBD2
V gene: TRBV5-1
CDR3 protein: CASSLSGRGETQYF
CDR3 DNA: TGCGCCAGCAGCTTAAGCGGGAGAGGAGAGACCCAGTACTTC

CDR3 length: 13
J gene: TRBJ1-1
clone size: .
D gene: .
V gene: TRBV7-9
CDR3 protein: CASSPRVYTEAFF
CDR3 DNA: TGTGCCAGCAGCCCCCGAGTTTACACTGAAGCTTTCTTT

CDR3 length: 15
J gene: TRBJ2-4
clone size: .
D gene: TRBD1
V gene: TRBV27
CDR3 protein: CASSERTGGSGIQYF
CDR3 DNA: TGTGCCAGCAGTGAACGGACAGGTGGGTCGGGCATTCAGTACTTC

CDR3 length: 15
J gene: TRBJ2-3
clone size: .
D gene: .
V gene: TRBV5-1
CDR3 protein: CASSFEASGPDTQYF
CDR3 DNA: TGCGCCAGCAGCTTTGAAGCTAGTGGTCCAGATACGCAGTATTTT

CDR3 length: 16
J gene: TRBJ2-7
clone size: .
D gene: TRBD2
V gene: TRBV7-8
CDR3 protein: CASSSPSGGLFLEQYF
CDR3 DNA: TGTGCCAGCAGCTCCCCTTCGGGGGGGCTTTTTTTAGAGCAGTACTTC

CDR3 length: 13
J gene: TRBJ1-2
clone size: .
D gene: .
V gene: TRBV7-2
CDR3 protein: CASSLVGGDGYTF
CDR3 DNA: TGTGCCAGCAGCTTAGTGGGCGGAGATGGCTACACCTTC

CDR3 length: 18
J gene: TRBJ2-3
clone size: .
D gene: .
V gene: TRBV5-4
CDR3 protein: CASSHAGRGSGLTDTQYF
CDR3 DNA: TGTGCCAGCAGCCACGCCGGCAGGGGCTCGGGGCTCACAGATACGCAGTATTTT